This TCR beta chain was sequenced in a study of Graves' ophthalmopathy and Graves' hyperthyroidism. PBMCs stemmed from approximately 9.7 ml of fresh peripheral blood. This clonotype was seen repeatedly, ten times or more. Amplified material comprised TCR beta CDR3 regions derived from RNA transcripts. Following a first-round RT-PCR that used HTBI primers, a second-round multiplex PCR was carried out. TCRdb called the multiplex PCR reads again in MiXCR, with one record for every CDR3 protein. The sample contains some 390,000 distinct CDR3 sequences, around 20% of which appear only once. The CDR3 length is 13 residues. The V gene's germline CDR1 is MNHEY and CDR2 SVGEGT. Between the trimmed V and J ends, which lost 8 bases and 0 bases, there was a span of 8 bases.

Sequenced: peripheral blood. The TCR was taken from a young woman with Graves' ophthalmopathy. The chain carries TRBV6-2 or TRBV6-3 and TRBJ1-5; D unclear. CDR3 region: CASGSYSNQPQHF. The CDR3 bases are TGTGCCAGCGGGAGTTATAGCAATCAGCCCCAGCATTTT.